Given below is one T cell receptor (beta chain) in context. Chemo-refractory metastatic non-small-cell lung cancer patients underwent focal radiation alongside CTLA-4 blockade with ipilimumab. This entry comes from a study of radiotherapy plus CTLA-4 blockade in lung cancer. Generated by immunoSEQ multiplex PCR, the TCRdb table keeps only in-frame clones and is missing some. The sample carries 85,000 to 95,000 clones, roughly 85% recorded once. Germline V gives CDR1 SGHTS, CDR2 YDEGEE. V shed 2 bases and J shed 1 base, with 10 bases lying between them. CDR3 length: 14 residues. The rearrangement uses TRBV5-8 and TRBJ2-7; TRBD1 is a possible D gene (6 bases). Source: peripheral blood, taken from a patient treated with radiotherapy plus ipilimumab. The origin of this receptor is a human donor with non-small cell lung cancer that progressed on radiotherapy plus ipilimumab. The CDR3 protein is CASSFGQPSYEQYF. The DNA for the CDR3 is TGTGCCAGCAGCTTTGGACAGCCGTCCTACGAGCAGTACTTC.